A selection of T cell receptor beta chains follows, all from one sample in a study of PD-1 blockade in mismatch repair-deficient tumors. The assay was immunoSEQ multiplex PCR, and TCRdb's table has in-frame clones only and misses some. The table lists roughly 49,000 clones, around three quarters of them singletons. The sequencing used PBMCs, collected before pembrolizumab treatment. The receptors shown here come from an adult with mismatch repair-deficient cancer. Each CDR3 is given with its conserved first and last residue. Fields, in order: V gene, D gene, clone size, J gene, CDR3 protein, CDR3 DNA. The D gene is left open where the match is weak. Some rows mark clone size as missing; the rest say once, few, many or name a class of expanded clone.

>TRBV4-2|TRBD1|few|TRBJ2-3
CASSQVGTGGPGTQYF
TGTGCCAGCAGCCAAGTGGGGACAGGGGGGCCAGGTACGCAGTATTTT
>TRBV5-1|-|-|TRBJ1-1
CASSFQENTEAFF
TGCGCCAGCAGCTTCCAGGAGAACACTGAAGCTTTCTTT
>TRBV4-3|TRBD2|-|TRBJ2-1
CASSQDQTSGSKFF
TGCGCCAGCAGCCAAGATCAGACTAGCGGGAGTAAGTTCTTC
>TRBV5-1|-|-|TRBJ2-7
CASSPGTLLEQYF
TGCGCCAGCAGCCCTGGAACTCTCTTGGAGCAGTACTTC
>TRBV6-6|TRBD1|-|TRBJ2-7
CASSSIQGPYEQYF
TGTGCCAGCAGTTCGATACAGGGGCCCTACGAGCAGTACTTC
>TRBV19|-|-|TRBJ1-2
CASSIRNWQGTYGYTF
TGTGCCAGTAGTATTAGGAATTGGCAGGGGACCTATGGCTACACCTTC
>TRBV6-1|-|few|TRBJ2-1
CASMRQGGSNEQFF
TGTGCCAGCATGCGACAGGGAGGATCCAATGAGCAGTTCTTC
>TRBV5-6|-|-|TRBJ2-7
CASSLVDSYEQYF
TGTGCCAGCAGCTTGGTAGACTCCTACGAGCAGTACTTC
>TRBV5-5|TRBD1|-|TRBJ1-2
CASSRSGTGGLYGYTF
TGTGCCAGCAGCCGATCCGGGACAGGGGGCCTCTATGGCTACACCTTC
>TRBV7-9|TRBD2|-|TRBJ2-1
CASSQPPGTSGRWANEQFF
TGTGCCAGCAGCCAACCCCCCGGGACTAGCGGGAGGTGGGCCAATGAGCAGTTCTTC
>TRBV15|-|few|TRBJ2-3
CATSRAGTYTDTQYF
TGTGCCACCAGCAGAGCAGGGACTTACACAGATACGCAGTATTTT
>TRBV7-6|TRBD2|-|TRBJ2-1
CASSLASGGFNEQFF
TGTGCCAGCAGCTTGGCTAGCGGTGGATTCAATGAGCAGTTCTTC
>TRBV11-2|-|-|TRBJ1-5
CASSLLLGSQPQHF
TGTGCCAGCAGCTTACTTCTGGGGAGCCAGCCCCAGCATTTT
>TRBV11-2|-|-|TRBJ2-7
CASTLLPGSYSYEQYF
TGTGCCAGCACCCTTTTACCGGGATCGTACTCCTACGAGCAGTACTTC
>TRBV19|-|-|TRBJ1-2
CASSNRDHRYGYTF
TGTGCCAGTAGTAACCGGGACCACCGCTATGGCTACACCTTC
>TRBV7-2|-|-|TRBJ1-3
CASESGGNTIYF
TGTGCCTCAGAGTCGGGGGGAAACACCATATATTTT